This T cell receptor beta chain was recorded in a study of early T cells in non-severe SARS-CoV-2 infection. The wider study: Sequencing input comprised bulk RNA from unsorted whole blood; chain pairing was not available.

This clonotype was seen repeatedly, ten times or more. Antigen specificity is unknown. Researchers attached unique molecular identifiers to individual cDNA molecules. MiXCR, run by TCRdb on the 5' RACE reads, gives a single entry per CDR3 protein. This table holds about 100,000 distinct CDR3 sequences, around 10% found once. Points from the study as a whole: CD4 and private specificities were missed by VDJdb matching, which favored anti-spike CD8 responses.

The CDR3 is 16 amino acids. J was trimmed by 4 bases and V by 5 bases; bases with no gene match: 7. Per the germline V gene, CDR1 is MNHEY and CDR2 is SMNVEV (reference sequence). The sequenced material came from whole blood. This chain joins TRBV27 and TRBJ2-3; 12 nucleotides agree with TRBD2. The TCR originated in an adult who was a healthcare worker with PCR-confirmed SARS-CoV-2 infection or an uninfected control (not recorded which). The CDR3: CASSRLAGGHPDTQYF. The DNA of the CDR3 is TGTGCCAGCAGTAGGCTAGCGGGAGGGCACCCAGATACGCAGTATTTT.